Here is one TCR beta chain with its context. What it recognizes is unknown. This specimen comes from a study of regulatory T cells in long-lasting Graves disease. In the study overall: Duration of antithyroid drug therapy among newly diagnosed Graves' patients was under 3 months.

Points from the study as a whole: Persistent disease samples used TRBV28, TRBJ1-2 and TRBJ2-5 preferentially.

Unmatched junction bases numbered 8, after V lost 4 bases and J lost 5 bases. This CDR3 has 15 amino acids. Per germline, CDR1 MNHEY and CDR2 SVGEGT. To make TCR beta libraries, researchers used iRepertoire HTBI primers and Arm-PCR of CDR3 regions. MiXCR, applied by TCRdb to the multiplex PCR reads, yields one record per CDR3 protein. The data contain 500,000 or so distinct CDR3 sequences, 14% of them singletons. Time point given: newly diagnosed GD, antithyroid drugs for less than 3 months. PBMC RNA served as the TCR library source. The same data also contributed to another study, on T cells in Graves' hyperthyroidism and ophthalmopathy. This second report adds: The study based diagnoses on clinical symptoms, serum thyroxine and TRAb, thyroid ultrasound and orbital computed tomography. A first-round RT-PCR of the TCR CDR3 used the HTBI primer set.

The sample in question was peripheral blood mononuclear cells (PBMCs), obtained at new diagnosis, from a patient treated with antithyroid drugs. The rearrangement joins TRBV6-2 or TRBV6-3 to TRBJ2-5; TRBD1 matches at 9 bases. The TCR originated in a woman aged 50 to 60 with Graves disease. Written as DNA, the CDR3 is TGTGCCAGCAGTTCCCGGACAGGGGAGGTGGAGACCCAGTACTTC. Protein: CASSSRTGEVETQYF.